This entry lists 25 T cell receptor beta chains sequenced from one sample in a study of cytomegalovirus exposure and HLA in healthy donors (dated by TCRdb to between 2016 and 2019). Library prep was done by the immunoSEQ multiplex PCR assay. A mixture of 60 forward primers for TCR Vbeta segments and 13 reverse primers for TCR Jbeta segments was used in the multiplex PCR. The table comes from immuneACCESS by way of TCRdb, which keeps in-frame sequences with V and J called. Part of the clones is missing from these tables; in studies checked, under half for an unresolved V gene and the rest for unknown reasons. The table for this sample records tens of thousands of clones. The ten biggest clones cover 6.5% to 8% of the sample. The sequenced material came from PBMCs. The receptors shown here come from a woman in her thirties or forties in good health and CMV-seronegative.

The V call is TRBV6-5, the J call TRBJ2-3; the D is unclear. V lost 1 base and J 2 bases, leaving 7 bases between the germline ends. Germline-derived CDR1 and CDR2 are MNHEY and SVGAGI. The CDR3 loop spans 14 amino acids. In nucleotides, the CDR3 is TGTGCCAGCAGTTACTTTCGCGACACAGATACGCAGTATTTT. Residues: CASSYFRDTDTQYF.

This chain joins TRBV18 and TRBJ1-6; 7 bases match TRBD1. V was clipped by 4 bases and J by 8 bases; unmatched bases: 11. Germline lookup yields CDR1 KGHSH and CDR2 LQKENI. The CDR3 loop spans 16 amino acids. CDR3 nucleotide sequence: TGTGCCAGCTCACAACTGCCGGGACAGCAACATTCACCCCTCCACTTT. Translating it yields CASSQLPGQQHSPLHF. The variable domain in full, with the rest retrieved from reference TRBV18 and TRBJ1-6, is NAGVMQNPRHLVRRRGQEARLRCSPMKGHSHVYWYRQLPEEGLKFMVYLQKENIIDESGMPKERFSAEFPKEGPSILRIQQVVRGDSAAYFCASSQLPGQQHSPLHFGNGTRLTVT.

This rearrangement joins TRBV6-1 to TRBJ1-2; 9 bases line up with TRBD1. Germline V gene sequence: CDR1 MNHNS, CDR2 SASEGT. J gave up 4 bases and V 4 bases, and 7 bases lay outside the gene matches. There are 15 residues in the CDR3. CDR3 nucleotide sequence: TGTGCCAGCAGTGCTCTACCGGGACAGGGCTATGGCTACACCTTC. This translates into CASSALPGQGYGYTF.

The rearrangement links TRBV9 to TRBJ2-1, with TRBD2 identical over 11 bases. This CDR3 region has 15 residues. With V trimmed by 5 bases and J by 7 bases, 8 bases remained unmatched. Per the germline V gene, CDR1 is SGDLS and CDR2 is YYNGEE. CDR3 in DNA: TGTGCCAGCAGTCTGACTAGCGGGATAGTAAATGAGCAGTTCTTC. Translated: CASSLTSGIVNEQFF.

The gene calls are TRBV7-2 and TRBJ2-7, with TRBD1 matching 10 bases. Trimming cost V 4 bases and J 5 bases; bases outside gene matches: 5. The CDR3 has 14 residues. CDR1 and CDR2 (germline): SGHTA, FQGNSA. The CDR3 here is CASSSTGGGDEQYF. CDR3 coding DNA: TGTGCCAGCAGCTCGACAGGGGGCGGCGACGAGCAGTACTTC.

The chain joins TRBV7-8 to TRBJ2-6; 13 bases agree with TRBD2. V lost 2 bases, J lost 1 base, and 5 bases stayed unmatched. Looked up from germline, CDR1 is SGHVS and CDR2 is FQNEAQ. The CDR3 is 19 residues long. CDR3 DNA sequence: TGTGCCAGCAGCTTACGGACTAGCGGGAGAGGATCTGGGGCCAACGTCCTGACTTTC. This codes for CASSLRTSGRGSGANVLTF. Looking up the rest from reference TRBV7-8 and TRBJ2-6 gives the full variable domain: GAGVSQSPRYKVAKRGQDVALRCDPISGHVSLFWYQQALGQGPEFLTYFQNEAQLDKSGLPSDRFFAERPEGSVSTLKIQRTQQEDSAVYLCASSLRTSGRGSGANVLTFGAGSRLTVL.

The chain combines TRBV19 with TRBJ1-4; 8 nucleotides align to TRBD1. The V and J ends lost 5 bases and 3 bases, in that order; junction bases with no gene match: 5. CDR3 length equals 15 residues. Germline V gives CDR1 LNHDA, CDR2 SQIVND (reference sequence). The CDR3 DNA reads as TGTGCCAGTAGTCCCAACAGGGGGTCTAATGAAAAACTGTTTTTT. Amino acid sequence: CASSPNRGSNEKLFF.

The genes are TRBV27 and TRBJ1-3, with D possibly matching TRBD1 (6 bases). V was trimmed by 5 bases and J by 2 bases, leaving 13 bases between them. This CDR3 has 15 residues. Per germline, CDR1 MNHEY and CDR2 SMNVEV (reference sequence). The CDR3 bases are TGTGCCAGCAGTACTCGACAGGAGGCTGGAAACACCATATATTTT. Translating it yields CASSTRQEAGNTIYF.

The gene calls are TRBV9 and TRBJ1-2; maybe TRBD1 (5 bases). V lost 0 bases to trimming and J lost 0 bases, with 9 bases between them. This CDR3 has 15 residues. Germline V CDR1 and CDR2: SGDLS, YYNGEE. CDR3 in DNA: TGTGCCAGCAGCGTAGAGGCAGGGCCTAACTATGGCTACACCTTC. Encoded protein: CASSVEAGPNYGYTF.

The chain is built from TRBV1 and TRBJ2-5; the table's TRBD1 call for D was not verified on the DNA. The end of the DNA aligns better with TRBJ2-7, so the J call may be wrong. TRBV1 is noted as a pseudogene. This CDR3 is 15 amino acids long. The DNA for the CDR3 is TGCACCAGCAGCCTTTGGGACAGGGGCCAGGGCGAGCAGTACTTC. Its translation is CTSSLWDRGQGEQYF.

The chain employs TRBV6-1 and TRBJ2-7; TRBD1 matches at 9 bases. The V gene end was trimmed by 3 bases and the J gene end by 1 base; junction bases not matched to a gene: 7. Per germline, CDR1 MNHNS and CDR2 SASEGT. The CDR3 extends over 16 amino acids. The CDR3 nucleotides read TGTGCCAGCAGTGACCTCCCGGGACAGGGTTCCTACGAGCAGTACTTC. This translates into CASSDLPGQGSYEQYF.

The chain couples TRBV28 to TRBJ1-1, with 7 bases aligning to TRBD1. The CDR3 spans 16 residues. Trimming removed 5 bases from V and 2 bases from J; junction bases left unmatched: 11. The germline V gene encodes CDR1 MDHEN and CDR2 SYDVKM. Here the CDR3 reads CASSPETGWGNTEAFF. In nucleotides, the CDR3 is TGTGCCAGCAGTCCGGAGACAGGGTGGGGAAACACTGAAGCTTTCTTT. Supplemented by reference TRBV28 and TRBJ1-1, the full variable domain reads DVKVTQSSRYLVKRTGEKVFLECVQDMDHENMFWYRQDPGLGLRLIYFSYDVKMKEKGDIPEGYSVSREKKERFSLILESASTNQTSMYLCASSPETGWGNTEAFFGQGTRLTVV.

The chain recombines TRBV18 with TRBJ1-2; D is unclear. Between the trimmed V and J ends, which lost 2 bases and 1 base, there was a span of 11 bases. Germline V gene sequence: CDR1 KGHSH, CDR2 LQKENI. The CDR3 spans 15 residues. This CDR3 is CASSPSGMDNYGYTF. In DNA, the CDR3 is TGTGCCAGCTCACCATCGGGGATGGATAACTATGGCTACACCTTC.

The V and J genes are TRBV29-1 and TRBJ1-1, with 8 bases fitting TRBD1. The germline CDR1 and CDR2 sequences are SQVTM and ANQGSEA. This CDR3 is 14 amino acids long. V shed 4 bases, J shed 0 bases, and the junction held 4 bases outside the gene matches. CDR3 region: CSVVVTGVNTEAFF. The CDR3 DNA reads TGCAGCGTTGTAGTGACAGGGGTGAACACTGAAGCTTTCTTT.

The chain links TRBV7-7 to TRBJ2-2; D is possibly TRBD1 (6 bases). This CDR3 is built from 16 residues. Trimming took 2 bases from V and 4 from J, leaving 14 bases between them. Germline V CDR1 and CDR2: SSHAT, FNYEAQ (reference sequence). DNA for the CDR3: TGTGCCAGCAGCTTAAGCACAGGGATTTTCACCGGGGAGCTGTTTTTT. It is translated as CASSLSTGIFTGELFF.

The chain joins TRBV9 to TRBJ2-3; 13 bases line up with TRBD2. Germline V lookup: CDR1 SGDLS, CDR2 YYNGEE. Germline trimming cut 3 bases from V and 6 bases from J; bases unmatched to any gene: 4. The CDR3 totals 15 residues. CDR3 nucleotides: TGTGCCAGCAGCGCAGGGACTAGCGGGACGGATACGCAGTATTTT. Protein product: CASSAGTSGTDTQYF.

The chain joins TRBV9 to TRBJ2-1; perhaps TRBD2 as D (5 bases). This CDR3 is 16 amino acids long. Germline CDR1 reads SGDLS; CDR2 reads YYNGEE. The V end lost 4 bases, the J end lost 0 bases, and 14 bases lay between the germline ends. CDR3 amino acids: CASSRGLQSSYNEQFF. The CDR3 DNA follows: TGTGCCAGCAGCCGTGGACTCCAAAGCTCCTACAATGAGCAGTTCTTC.

In DNA, the CDR3 is TGTGCCAGCAGCCGACAGGGGGGAACCTACGAGCAGTACTTC. Protein product: CASSRQGGTYEQYF. The chain uses TRBV6-5 and TRBJ2-7, with 9 positions matching TRBD1. Germline V gene data show CDR1 as MNHEY and CDR2 as SVGAGI. The junction had 5 bases not matched to a gene; V was cut back by 6 bases and J by 2 bases. CDR3 size: 14 residues.

The CDR3 reads CASSLNEGIDSPLHF. CDR3 nucleotide sequence: TGCGCCAGCAGCTTGAATGAGGGTATTGATTCACCCCTCCACTTT. The chain recombines TRBV5-1 with TRBJ1-6, with D unclear. V lost 1 base and J lost 8, with 13 bases in between. CDR1 and CDR2 (germline): SGHRS, YFSETQ. This CDR3 is built from 15 residues.

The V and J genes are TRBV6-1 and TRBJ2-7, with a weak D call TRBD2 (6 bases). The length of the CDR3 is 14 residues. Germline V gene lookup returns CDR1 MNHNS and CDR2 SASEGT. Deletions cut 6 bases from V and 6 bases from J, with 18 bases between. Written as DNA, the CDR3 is TGTGCCAGCAGGGAACTCGGGAGTTCTACCGAGCAGTACTTC. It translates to CASRELGSSTEQYF.

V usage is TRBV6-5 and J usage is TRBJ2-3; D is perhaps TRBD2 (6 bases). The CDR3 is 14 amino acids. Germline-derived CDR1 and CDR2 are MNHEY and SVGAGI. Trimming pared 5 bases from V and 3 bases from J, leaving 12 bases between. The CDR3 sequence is CASSQAGTTDTQYF. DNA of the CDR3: TGTGCCAGCAGTCAGGCCGGGACTACAGATACGCAGTATTTT.

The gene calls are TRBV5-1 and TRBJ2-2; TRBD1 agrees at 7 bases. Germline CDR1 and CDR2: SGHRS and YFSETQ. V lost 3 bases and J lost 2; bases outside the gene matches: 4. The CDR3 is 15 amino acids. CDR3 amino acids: CASSSGTVNTGELFF. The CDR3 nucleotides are TGCGCCAGCAGCTCCGGGACAGTCAACACCGGGGAGCTGTTTTTT. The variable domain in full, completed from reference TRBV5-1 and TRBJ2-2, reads KAGVTQTPRYLIKTRGQQVTLSCSPISGHRSVSWYQQTPGQGLQFLFEYFSETQRNKGNFPGRFSGRQFSNSRSEMNVSTLELGDSALYLCASSSGTVNTGELFFGEGSRLTVL.

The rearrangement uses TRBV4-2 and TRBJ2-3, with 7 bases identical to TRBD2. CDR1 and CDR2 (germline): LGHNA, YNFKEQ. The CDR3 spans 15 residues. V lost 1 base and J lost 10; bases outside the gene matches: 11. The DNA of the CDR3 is TGTGCCAGCAGCCAAGGGACTAGAGGTCCCTTGGCGCAGTATTTT. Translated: CASSQGTRGPLAQYF.

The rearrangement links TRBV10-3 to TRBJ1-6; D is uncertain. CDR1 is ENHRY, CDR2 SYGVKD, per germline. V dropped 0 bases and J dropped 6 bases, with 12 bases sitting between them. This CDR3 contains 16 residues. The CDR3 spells CAISESKQFLNSPLHF. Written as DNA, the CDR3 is TGTGCCATCAGTGAGTCTAAACAGTTCCTTAATTCACCCCTCCACTTT.

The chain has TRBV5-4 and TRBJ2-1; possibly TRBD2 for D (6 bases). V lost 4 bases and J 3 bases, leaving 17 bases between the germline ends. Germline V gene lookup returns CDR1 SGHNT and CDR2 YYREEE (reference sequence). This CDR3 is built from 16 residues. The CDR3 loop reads CASSPWAGTNYNEQFF. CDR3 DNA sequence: TGTGCCAGCAGCCCTTGGGCGGGAACCAACTACAATGAGCAGTTCTTC.